This TCR beta chain was found in a study of control samples from healthy donors and cancer patients. Assay: immunoSEQ multiplex PCR; the TCRdb copy retains only in-frame clones and omits some. The table has tens of thousands of clones, approximately 94% seen once. The CDR3 covers 14 residues. After removal of 7 bases from V and 7 bases from J, the junction contained 5 bases not matched to a gene. The germline V gene encodes CDR1 SNHLY and CDR2 FYNNEI. Sequenced input: PBMCs. This receptor was identified in a man aged 30 to 39 with colorectal cancer. The chain recombines TRBV2 with TRBJ2-1; 12 positions match TRBD1. CDR3 region: CASTGQGASNEQFF. As DNA, the CDR3 is TGTGCCAGCACGGGACAGGGGGCGAGTAATGAGCAGTTCTTC.